This T cell receptor beta chain stems from a study of T cell repertoires in cytomegalovirus infection. The germline V gene encodes CDR1 SGHRS and CDR2 YFSETQ. V lost 4 bases, J lost 3 bases, and 10 bases lay in between. This CDR3 has 13 amino acids. This clonotype was recorded at least ten times. One entry per CDR3 protein, called by TCRdb with MiXCR from the reads. The table records approximately 250,000 distinct CDR3 sequences, about 23% of them present only once. The gene calls are TRBV5-1 and TRBJ1-1; tentative D call: TRBD1 (5 bases). The receptor was isolated from a human donor in good health (CMV status not recorded). Some clones in this sample may be carry-over from other donors' samples. Sequenced input: CD8+ T cells from PBMCs. The CDR3 reads CASSPEGYTEAFF. The DNA for the CDR3 is TGCGCCAGCAGCCCGGAGGGGTACACTGAAGCTTTCTTT. The full variable domain, with the rest looked up from reference TRBV5-1 and TRBJ1-1, is KAGVTQTPRYLIKTRGQQVTLSCSPISGHRSVSWYQQTPGQGLQFLFEYFSETQRNKGNFPGRFSGRQFSNSRSEMNVSTLELGDSALYLCASSPEGYTEAFFGQGTRLTVV.